The clone carrying this TCR beta chain was picked up a small number of times. The authors ran a second PCR of 7 to 11 cycles using a sample-barcoded 5' primer and a J-beta primer mix. TCRdb used MiXCR to reprocess the 5' RACE reads, holding one entry per CDR3 protein. This sample has about 380,000 distinct CDR3 sequences, with more than 45% found just once. This specimen comes from a study of blood T cells in healthy people across ages. Trimming left V 3 bases short and J 1 base short, with 6 bases between. The CDR3 runs 13 residues. Germline CDR1 reads KGHSH; CDR2 reads LQKENI. This sequence joins TRBV18 and TRBJ1-1; D is unresolved. The sequence derives from a man aged 55 to 70 in good health. Sequencing was performed on blood. CDR3 region: CASSPSQNTEAFF. As DNA, the CDR3 is TGTGCCAGCTCACCTTCGCAGAACACTGAAGCTTTCTTT.